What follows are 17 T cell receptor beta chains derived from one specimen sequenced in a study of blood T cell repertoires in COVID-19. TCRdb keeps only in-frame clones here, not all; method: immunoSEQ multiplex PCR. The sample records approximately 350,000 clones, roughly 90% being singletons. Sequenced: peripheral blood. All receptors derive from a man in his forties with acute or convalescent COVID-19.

The CDR3 coding sequence is TGTGCCAGCAGTCCAATCCCGAACACCGGGGAGCTGTTTTTT. Protein: CASSPIPNTGELFF. V usage is TRBV27 and J usage is TRBJ2-2; D gene unclear. CDR3 length: 14 residues. Deletions cut 5 bases from V and 0 bases from J, with 7 bases between. Germline CDR1 MNHEY, CDR2 SMNVEV (reference sequence).

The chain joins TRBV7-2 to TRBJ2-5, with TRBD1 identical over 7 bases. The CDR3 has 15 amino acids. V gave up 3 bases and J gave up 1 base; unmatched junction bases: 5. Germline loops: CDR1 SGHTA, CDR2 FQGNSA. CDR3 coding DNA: TGTGCCAGCAGCTTGGACGGGACAGTCCAAGAGACCCAGTACTTC. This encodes CASSLDGTVQETQYF.

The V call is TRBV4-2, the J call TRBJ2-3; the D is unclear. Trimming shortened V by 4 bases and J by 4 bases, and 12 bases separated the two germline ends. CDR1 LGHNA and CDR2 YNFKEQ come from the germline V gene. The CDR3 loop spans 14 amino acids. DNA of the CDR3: TGTGCCAGCAGCCCCAAGGAAGAGGCAGATACGCAGTATTTT. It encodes CASSPKEEADTQYF.

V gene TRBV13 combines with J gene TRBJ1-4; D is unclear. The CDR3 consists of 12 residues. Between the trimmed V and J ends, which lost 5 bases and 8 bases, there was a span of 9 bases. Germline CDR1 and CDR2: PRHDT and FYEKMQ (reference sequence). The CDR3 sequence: CASSVLQEKLFF. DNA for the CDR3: TGTGCCAGCAGCGTGTTGCAGGAAAAACTGTTTTTT.

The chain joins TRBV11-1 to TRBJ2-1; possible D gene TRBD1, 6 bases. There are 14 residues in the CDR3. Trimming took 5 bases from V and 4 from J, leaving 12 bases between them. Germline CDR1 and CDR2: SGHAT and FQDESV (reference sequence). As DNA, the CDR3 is TGTGCCAGCAGCCCACGGACAGTATACAATGAGCAGTTCTTC. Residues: CASSPRTVYNEQFF.

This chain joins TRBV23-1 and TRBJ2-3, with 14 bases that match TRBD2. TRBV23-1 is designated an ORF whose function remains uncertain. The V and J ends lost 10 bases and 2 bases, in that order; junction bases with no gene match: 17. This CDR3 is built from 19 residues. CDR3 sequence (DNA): TGCGCCACTAAAATCCCTGGACTAGCGGGAGGATCTGTCACAGATACGCAGTATTTT. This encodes CATKIPGLAGGSVTDTQYF.

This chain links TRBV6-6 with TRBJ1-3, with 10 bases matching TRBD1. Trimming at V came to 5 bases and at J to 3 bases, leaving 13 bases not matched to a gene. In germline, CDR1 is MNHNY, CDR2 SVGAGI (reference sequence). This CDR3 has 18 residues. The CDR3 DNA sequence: TGTGCCAGCAGTCGGCACTCCGGGACAGGGGAAGGTGGAAACACCATATATTTT. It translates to CASSRHSGTGEGGNTIYF.

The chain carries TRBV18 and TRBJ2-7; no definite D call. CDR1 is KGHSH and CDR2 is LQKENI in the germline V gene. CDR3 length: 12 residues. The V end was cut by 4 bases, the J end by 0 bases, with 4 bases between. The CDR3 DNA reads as TGTGCCAGCTCACAGAGCTCCTACGAGCAGTACTTC. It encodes CASSQSSYEQYF.

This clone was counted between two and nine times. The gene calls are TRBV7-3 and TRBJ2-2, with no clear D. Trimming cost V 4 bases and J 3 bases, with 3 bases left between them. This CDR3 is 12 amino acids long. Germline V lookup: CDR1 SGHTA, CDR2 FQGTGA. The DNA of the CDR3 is TGTGCCAGCAGCTCGGACACCGGGGAGCTGTTTTTT. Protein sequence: CASSSDTGELFF.

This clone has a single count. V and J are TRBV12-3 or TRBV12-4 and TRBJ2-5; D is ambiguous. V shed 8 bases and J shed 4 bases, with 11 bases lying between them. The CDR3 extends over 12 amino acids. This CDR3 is CASGRRRETQYF. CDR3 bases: TGTGCCAGCGGGCGCAGGCGAGAGACCCAGTACTTC.

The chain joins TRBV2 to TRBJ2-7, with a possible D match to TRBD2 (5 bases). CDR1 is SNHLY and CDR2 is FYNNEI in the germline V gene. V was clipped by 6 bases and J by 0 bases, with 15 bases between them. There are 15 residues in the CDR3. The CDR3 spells CASRRLPGNSYEQYF. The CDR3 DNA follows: TGTGCCAGCAGGAGACTTCCGGGAAACTCCTACGAGCAGTACTTC. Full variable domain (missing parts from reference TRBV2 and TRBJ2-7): EPEVTQTPSHQVTQMGQEVILRCVPISNHLYFYWYRQILGQKVEFLVSFYNNEISEKSEIFDDQFSVERPDGSNFTLKIRSTKLEDSAMYFCASRRLPGNSYEQYFGPGTRLTVT.

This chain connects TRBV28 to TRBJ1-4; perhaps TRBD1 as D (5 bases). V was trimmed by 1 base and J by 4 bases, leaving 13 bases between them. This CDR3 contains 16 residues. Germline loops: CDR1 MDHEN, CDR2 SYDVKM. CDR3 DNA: TGTGCCAGCAGTTTATCAGGGCTGTCCCTTAATGAAAAACTGTTTTTT. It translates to CASSLSGLSLNEKLFF. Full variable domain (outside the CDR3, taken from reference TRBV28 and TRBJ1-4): DVKVTQSSRYLVKRTGEKVFLECVQDMDHENMFWYRQDPGLGLRLIYFSYDVKMKEKGDIPEGYSVSREKKERFSLILESASTNQTSMYLCASSLSGLSLNEKLFFGSGTQLSVL.

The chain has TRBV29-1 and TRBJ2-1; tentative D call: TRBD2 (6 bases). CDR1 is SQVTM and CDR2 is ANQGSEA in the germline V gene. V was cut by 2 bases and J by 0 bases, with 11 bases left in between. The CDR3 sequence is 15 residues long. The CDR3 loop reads CSVEQRASSYNEQFF. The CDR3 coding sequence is TGCAGCGTTGAACAGCGGGCGAGCTCCTACAATGAGCAGTTCTTC.

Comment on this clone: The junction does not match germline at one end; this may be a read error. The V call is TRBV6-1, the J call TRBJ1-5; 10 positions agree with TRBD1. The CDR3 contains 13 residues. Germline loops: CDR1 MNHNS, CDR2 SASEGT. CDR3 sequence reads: CASSEAPGQGQNF. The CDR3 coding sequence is TGTGCCAGCAGTGAAGCTCCGGGACAGGGGCAAAATTTT.

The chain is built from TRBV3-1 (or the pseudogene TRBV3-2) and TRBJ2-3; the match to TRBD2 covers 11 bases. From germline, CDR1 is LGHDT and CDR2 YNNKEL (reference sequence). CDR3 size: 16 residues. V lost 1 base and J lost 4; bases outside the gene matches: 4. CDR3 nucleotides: TGTGCCAGCAGCCAAGTCAGTAGCGGGGGGGCAGATACGCAGTATTTT. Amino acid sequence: CASSQVSSGGADTQYF.

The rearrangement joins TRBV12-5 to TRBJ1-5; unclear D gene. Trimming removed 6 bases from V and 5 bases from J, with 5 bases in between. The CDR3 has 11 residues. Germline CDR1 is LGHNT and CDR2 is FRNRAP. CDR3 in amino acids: CASGSDQPQHF. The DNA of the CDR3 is TGTGCTAGTGGGTCAGATCAGCCCCAGCATTTT. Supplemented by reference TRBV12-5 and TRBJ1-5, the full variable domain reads DARVTQTPRHKVTEMGQEVTMRCQPILGHNTVFWYRQTMMQGLELLAYFRNRAPLDDSGMPKDRFSAEMPDATLATLKIQPSEPRDSAVYFCASGSDQPQHFGDGTRLSIL.

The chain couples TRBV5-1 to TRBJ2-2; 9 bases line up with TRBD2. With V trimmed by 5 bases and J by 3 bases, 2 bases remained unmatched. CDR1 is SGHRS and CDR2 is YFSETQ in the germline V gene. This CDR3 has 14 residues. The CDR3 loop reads CASRTSGYTGELFF. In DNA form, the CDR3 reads TGCGCCAGCAGGACTAGCGGTTACACCGGGGAGCTGTTTTTT. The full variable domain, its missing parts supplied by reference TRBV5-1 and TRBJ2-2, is KAGVTQTPRYLIKTRGQQVTLSCSPISGHRSVSWYQQTPGQGLQFLFEYFSETQRNKGNFPGRFSGRQFSNSRSEMNVSTLELGDSALYLCASRTSGYTGELFFGEGSRLTVL.